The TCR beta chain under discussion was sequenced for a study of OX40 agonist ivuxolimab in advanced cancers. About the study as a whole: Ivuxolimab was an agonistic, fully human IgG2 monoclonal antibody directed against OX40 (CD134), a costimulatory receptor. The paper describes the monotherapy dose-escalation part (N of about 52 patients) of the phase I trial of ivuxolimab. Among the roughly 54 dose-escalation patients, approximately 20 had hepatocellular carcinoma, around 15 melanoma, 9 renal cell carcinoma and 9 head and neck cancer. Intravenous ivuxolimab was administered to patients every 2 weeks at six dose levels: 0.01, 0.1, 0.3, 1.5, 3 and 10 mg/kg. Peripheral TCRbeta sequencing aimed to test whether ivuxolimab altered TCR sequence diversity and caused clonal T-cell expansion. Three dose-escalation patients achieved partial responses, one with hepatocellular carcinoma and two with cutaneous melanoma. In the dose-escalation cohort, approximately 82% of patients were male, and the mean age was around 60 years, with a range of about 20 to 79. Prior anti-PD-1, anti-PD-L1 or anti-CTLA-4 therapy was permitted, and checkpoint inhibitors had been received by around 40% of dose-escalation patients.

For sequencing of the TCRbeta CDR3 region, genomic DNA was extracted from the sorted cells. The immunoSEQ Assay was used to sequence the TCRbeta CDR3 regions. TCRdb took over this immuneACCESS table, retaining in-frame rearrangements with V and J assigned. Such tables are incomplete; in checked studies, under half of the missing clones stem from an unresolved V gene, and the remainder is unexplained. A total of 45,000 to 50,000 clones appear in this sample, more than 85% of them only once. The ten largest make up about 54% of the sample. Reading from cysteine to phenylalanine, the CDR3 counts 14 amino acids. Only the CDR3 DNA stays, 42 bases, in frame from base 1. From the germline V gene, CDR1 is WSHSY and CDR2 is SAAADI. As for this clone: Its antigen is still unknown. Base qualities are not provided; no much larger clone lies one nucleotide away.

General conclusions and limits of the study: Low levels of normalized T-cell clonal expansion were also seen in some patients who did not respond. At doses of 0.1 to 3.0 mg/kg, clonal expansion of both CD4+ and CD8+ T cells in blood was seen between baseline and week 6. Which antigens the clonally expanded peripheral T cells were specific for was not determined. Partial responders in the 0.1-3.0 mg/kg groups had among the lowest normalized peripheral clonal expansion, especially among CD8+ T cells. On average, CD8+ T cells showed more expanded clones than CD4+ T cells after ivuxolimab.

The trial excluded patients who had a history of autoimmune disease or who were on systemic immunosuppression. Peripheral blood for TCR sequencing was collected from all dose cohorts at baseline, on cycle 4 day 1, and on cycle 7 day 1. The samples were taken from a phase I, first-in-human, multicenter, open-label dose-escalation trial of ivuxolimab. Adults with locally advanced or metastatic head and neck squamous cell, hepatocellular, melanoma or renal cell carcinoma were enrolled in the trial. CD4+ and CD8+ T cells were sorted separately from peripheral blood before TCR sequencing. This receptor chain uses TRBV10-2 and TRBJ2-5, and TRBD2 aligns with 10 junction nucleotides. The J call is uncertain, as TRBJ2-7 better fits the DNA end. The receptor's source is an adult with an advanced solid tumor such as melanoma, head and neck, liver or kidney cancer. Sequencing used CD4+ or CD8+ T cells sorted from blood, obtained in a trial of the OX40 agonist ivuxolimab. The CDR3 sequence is CASLLAGQAYEQYF. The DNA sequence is TGCGCCAGTCTACTAGCGGGACAAGCCTACGAGCAGTACTTC.